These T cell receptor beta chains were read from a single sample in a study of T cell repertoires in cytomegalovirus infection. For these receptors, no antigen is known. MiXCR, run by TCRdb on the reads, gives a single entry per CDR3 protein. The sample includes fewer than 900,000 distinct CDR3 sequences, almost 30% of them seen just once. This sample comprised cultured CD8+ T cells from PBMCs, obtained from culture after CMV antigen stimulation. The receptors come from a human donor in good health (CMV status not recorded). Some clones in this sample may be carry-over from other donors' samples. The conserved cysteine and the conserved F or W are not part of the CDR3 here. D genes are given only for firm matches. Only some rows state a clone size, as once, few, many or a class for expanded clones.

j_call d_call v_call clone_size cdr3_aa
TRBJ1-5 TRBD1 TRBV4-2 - ASSQERGQGNQPQH
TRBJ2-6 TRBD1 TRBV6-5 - ASSRRTGDFGANVLT
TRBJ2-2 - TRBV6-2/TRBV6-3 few ASSPLAVYTGELF
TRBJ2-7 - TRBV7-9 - ASSPPPGHNYEQY
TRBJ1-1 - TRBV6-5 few ASSYSGPPEAF
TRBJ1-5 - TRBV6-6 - ASSNYESRDTSTNQPQH
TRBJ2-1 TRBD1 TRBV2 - ASSEWGPGQGENEQF
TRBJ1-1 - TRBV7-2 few ASSPFPNTEAF
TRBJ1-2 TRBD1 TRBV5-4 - ASSLVGQGAGGYT
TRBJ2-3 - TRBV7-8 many ASSLVTITDTQY
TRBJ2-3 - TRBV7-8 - ASSLAYATDTQY
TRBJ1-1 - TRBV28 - ASKDRMGAF
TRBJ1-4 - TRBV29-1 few SARLRGEEKLF
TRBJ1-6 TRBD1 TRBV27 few ASSSYNDRVDSPLH
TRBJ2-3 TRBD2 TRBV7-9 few ASSLVVRRGATDTQY
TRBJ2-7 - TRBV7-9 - ASSSKAGQHHYEQY
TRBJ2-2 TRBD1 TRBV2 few ASFGGMGTASWSTGELF
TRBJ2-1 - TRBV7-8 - ASSLRSGVVSYNEQF
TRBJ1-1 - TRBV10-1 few ASSEAFTGPNTEAF
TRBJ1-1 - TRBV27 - ASRASPLAEAF
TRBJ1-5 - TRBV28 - ASRYGYGGGQPQH
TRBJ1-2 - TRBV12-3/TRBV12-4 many ASSFVAGSTNYGYT
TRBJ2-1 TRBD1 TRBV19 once ASSILGQGNNEQF
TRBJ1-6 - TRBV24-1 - ATSDRGQNSPLH
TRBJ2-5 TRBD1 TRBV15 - ATSRGPDRAETQY
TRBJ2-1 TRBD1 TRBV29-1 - SAFSTGTGSIDEQF
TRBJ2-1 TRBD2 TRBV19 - ASSRGGEYNEQF
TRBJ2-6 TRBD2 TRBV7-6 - ASSIHPSGGGTGANVLT
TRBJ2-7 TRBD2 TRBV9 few ASSARGEIYEQY
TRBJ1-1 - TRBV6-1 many ASSEGLTATEAF
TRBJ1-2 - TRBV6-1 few ASSEATHRVVYGYT
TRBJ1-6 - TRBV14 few ASSQASYNSPLH
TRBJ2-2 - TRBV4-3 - ASSQAYLGTGELF
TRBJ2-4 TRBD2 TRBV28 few ASSFVGEGTKNIQY
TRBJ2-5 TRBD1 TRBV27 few ASRRRDRIETQY
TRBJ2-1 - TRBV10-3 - AISAGTRYNEQF
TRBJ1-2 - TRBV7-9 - ASSLGTGGVGYGYT
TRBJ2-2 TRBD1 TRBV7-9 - ASSEGQGANTGELF
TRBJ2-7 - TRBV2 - ASSEERQGDTYEQY